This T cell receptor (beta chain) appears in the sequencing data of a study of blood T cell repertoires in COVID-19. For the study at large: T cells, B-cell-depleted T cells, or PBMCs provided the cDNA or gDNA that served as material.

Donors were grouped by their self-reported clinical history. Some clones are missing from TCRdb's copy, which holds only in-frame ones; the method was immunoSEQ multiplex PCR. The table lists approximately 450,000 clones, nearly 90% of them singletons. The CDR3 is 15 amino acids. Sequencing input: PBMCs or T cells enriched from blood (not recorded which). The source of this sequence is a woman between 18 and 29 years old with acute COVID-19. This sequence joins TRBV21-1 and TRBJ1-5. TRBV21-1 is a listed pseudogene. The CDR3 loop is CASSKREGRNQPQHF. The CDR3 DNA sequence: TGTGCCAGCAGCAAAAGGGAGGGACGGAATCAGCCCCAGCATTTT.